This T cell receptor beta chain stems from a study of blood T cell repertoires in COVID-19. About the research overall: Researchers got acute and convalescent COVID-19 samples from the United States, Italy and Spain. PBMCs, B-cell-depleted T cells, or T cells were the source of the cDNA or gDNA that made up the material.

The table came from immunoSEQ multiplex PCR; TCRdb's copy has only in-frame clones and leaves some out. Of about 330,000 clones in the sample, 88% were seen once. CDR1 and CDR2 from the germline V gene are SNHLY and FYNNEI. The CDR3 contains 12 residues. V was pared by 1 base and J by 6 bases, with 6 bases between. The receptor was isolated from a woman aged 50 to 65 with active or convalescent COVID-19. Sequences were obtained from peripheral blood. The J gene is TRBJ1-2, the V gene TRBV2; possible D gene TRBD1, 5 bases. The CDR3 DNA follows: TGTGCCAGCAGTGAAGGACAGCATGGCTACACCTTC. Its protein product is CASSEGQHGYTF.